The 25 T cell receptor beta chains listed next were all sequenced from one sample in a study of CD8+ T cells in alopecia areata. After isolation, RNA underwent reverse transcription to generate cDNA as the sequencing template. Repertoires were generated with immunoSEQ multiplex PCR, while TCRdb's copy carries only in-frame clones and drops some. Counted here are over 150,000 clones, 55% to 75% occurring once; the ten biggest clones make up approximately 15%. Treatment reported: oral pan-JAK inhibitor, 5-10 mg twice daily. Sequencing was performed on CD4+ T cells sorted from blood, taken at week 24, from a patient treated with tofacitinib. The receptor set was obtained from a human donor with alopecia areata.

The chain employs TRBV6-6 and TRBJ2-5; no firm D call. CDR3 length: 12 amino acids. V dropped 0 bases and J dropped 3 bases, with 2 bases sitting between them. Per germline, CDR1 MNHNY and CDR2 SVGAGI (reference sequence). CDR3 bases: TGTGCCAGCAGTTACTCGAAAGAGACCCAGTACTTC. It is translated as CASSYSKETQYF.

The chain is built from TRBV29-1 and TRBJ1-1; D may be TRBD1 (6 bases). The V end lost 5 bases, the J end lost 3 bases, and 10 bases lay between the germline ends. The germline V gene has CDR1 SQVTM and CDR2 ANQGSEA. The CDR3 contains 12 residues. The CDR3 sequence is CSVQGLYTEAFF. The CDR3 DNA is TGCAGCGTTCAGGGGTTATACACTGAAGCTTTCTTT. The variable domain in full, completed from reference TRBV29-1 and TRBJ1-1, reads SAVISQKPSRDICQRGTSLTIQCQVDSQVTMMFWYRQQPGQSLTLIATANQGSEATYESGFVIDKFPISRPNLTFSTLTVSNMSPEDSSIYLCSVQGLYTEAFFGQGTRLTVV.

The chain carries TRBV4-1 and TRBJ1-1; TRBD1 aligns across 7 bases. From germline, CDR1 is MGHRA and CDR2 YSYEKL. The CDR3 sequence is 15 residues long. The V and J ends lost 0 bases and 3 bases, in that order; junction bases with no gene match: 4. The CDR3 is CASSQDGRGYTEAFF. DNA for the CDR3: TGCGCCAGCAGCCAAGATGGCAGGGGGTACACTGAAGCTTTCTTT.

The CDR3 is CSVEESSGNTIYF. DNA of the CDR3: TGCAGCGTTGAGGAGAGCTCTGGAAACACCATATATTTT. The chain carries TRBV29-1 and TRBJ1-3; no clear D. This CDR3 spans 13 amino acids. Germline V gene lookup returns CDR1 SQVTM and CDR2 ANQGSEA. Trimming pared 3 bases from V and 0 bases from J, leaving 6 bases between.

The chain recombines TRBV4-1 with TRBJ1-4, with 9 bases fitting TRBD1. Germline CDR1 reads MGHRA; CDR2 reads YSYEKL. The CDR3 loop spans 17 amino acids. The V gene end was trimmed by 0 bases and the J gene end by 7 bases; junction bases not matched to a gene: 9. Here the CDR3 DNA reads TGCGCCAGCAGCCAAGACCAAGGACAGGGGATTTTTGAAAAACTGTTTTTT. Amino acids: CASSQDQGQGIFEKLFF.

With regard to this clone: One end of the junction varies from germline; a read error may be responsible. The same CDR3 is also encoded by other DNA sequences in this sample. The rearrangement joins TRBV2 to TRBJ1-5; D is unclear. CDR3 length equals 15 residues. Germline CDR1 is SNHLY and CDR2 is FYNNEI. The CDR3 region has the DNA TGTGCCAGCAGCGAAGCGGAGGTTAGCAATCAGCCCCAGCATTTT. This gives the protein CASSEAEVSNQPQHF.

CDR3 nucleotides: TGCAGCGTTACAGGGATAACGAACACTGAAGCTTTCTTT. The encoded protein is CSVTGITNTEAFF. The V and J genes are TRBV29-1 and TRBJ1-1; a weak D match, TRBD1 (6 bases). Germline assignment: CDR1 SQVTM and CDR2 ANQGSEA. Trimming cost V 5 bases and J 1 base, with 11 bases left between them. This CDR3 is 13 amino acids long.

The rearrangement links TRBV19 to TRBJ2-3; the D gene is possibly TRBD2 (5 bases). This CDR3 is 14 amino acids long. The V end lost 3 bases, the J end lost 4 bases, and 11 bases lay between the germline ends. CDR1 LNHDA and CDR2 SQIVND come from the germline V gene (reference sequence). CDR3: CASSISGIADTQYF. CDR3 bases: TGTGCCAGTAGTATCTCGGGAATCGCAGATACGCAGTATTTT.

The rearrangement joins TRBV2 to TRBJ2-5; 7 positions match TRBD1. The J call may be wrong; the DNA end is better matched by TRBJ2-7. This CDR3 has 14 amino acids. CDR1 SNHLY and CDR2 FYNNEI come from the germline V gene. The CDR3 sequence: CASMGQTSSYEQYF. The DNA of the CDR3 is TGTGCCAGTATGGGACAGACCTCTTCCTACGAGCAGTACTTC.

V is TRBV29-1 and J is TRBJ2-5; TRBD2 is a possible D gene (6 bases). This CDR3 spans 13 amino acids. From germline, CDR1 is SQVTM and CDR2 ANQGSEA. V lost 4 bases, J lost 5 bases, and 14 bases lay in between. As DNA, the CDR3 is TGCAGCGTTGGCCCTTTCCGGGGGGAGACCCAGTACTTC. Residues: CSVGPFRGETQYF. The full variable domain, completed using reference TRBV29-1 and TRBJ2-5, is SAVISQKPSRDICQRGTSLTIQCQVDSQVTMMFWYRQQPGQSLTLIATANQGSEATYESGFVIDKFPISRPNLTFSTLTVSNMSPEDSSIYLCSVGPFRGETQYFGPGTRLLVL.

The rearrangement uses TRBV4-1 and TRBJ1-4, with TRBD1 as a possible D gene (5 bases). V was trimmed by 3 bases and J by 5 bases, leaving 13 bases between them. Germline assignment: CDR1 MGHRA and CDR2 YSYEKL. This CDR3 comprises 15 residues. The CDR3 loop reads CASSQGPTVNEKLFF. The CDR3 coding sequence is TGCGCCAGCAGCCAGGGGCCGACAGTAAATGAAAAACTGTTTTTT.

CDR3 nucleotide sequence: TGTGCCACCAGCAGAGATCCAGGGGGAGTTTATGGCTACACCTTC. Encoded protein: CATSRDPGGVYGYTF. The rearrangement links TRBV15 to TRBJ1-2; the match to TRBD1 covers 7 bases. The germline V gene has CDR1 LNHNV and CDR2 YYDKDF (reference sequence). J gave up 5 bases and V 0 bases, and 6 bases lay outside the gene matches. The CDR3 has 15 residues.

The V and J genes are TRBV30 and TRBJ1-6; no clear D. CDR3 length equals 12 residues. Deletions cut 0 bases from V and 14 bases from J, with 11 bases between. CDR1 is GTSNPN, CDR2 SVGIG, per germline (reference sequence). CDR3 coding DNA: TGTGCCTGGAGTGTTGCACCCTCGGCCCTCCACTTT. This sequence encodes CAWSVAPSALHF. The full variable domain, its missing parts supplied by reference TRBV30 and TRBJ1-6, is SQTIHQWPATLVQPVGSPLSLECTVEGTSNPNLYWYRQAAGRGLQLLFYSVGIGQISSEVPQNLSASRPQDRQFILSSKKLLLSDSGFYLCAWSVAPSALHFGNGTRLTVT.

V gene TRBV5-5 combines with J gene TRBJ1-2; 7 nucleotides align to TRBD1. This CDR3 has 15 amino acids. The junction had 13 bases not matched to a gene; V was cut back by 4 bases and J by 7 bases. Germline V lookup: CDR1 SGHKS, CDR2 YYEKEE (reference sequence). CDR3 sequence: CASSNPGRGLFGYTF. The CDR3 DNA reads TGTGCCAGCAGCAACCCCGGGAGGGGGCTTTTTGGCTACACCTTC.

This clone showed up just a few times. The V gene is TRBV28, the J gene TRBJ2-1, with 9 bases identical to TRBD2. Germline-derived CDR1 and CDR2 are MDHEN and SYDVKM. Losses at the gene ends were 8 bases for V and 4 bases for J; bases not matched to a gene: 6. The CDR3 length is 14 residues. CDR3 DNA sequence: TGTGCCAGCGCGGGACTAGCACAATACAATGAGCAGTTCTTC. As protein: CASAGLAQYNEQFF.

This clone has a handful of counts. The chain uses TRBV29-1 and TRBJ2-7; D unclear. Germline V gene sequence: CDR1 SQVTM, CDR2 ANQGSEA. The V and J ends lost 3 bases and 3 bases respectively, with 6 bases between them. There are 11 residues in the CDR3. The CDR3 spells CSVDDFYEQYF. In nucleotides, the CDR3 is TGCAGCGTTGACGACTTCTACGAGCAGTACTTC.

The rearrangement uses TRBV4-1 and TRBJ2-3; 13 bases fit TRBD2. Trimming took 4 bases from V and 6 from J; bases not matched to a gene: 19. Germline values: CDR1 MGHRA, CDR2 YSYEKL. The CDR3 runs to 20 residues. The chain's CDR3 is CASSLQLGTSGELSRDTQYF. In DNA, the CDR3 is TGCGCCAGCAGCCTCCAGCTAGGGACTAGCGGGGAGTTAAGTAGGGATACGCAGTATTTT.

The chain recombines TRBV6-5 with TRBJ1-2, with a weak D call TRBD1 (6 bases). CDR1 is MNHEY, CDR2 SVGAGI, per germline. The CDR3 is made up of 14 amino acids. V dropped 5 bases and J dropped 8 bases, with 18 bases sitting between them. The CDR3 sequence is CASSPGGSQQGYTF. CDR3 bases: TGTGCCAGCAGTCCGGGGGGCAGCCAGCAAGGCTACACCTTC.

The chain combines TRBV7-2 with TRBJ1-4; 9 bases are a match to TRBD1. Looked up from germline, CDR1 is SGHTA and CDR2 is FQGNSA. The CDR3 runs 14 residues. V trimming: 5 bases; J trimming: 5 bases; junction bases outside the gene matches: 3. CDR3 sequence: CASSVGQGNEKLFF. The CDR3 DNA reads TGTGCCAGCAGCGTCGGACAGGGGAATGAAAAACTGTTTTTT.

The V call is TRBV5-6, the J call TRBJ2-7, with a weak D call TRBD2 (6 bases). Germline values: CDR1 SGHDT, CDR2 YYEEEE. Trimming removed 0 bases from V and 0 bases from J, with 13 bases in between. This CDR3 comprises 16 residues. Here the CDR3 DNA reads TGTGCCAGCAGCTTGGTTGGCGGACTAAGCTCCTACGAGCAGTACTTC. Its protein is CASSLVGGLSSYEQYF.

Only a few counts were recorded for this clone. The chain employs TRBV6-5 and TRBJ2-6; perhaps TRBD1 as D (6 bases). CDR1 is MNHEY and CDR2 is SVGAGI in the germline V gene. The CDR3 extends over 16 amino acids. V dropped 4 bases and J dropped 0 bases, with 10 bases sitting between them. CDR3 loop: CASSSQGRSGANVLTF. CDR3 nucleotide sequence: TGTGCCAGCAGTTCTCAGGGGCGCTCTGGGGCCAACGTCCTGACTTTC.

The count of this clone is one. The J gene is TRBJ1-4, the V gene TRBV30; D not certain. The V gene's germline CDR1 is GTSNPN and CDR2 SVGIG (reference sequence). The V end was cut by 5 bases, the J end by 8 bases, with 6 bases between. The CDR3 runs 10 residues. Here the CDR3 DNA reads TGTGCCTGGGGCCTCGAAAAACTGTTTTTT. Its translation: CAWGLEKLFF.

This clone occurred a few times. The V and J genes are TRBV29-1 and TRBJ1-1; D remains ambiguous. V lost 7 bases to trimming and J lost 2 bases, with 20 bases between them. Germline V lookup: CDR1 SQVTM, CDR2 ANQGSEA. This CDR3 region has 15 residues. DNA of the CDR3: TGCAGCGCCCTAGAGCAGGTCGGATTAAACACTGAAGCTTTCTTT. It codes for CSALEQVGLNTEAFF. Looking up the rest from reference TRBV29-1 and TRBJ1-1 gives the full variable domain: SAVISQKPSRDICQRGTSLTIQCQVDSQVTMMFWYRQQPGQSLTLIATANQGSEATYESGFVIDKFPISRPNLTFSTLTVSNMSPEDSSIYLCSALEQVGLNTEAFFGQGTRLTVV.

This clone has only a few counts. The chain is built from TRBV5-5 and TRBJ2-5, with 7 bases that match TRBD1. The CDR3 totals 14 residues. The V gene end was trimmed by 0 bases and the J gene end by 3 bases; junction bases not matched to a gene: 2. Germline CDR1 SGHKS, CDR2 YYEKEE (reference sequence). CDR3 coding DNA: TGTGCCAGCAGCTTGGTCGGACAGGAAGAGACCCAGTACTTC. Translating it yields CASSLVGQEETQYF.

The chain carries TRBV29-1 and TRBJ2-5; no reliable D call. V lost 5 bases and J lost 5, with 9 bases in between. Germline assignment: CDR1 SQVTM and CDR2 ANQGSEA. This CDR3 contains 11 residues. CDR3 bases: TGCAGCGTTAGGATATCGGAGACCCAGTACTTC. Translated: CSVRISETQYF.